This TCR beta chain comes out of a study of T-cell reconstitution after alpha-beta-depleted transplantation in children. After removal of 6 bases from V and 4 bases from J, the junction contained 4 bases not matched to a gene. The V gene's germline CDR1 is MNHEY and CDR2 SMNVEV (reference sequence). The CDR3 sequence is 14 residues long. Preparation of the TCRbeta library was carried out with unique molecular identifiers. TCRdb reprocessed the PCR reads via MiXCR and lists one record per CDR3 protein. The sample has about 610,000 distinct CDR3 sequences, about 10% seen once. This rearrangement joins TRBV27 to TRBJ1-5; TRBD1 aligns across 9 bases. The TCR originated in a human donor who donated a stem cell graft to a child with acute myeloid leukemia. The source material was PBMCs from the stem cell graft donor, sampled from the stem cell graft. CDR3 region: CASRKDRGNQPQHF. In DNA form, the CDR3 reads TGTGCCAGCAGAAAGGACAGGGGTAATCAGCCCCAGCATTTT.